This is a list of T cell receptor beta chains from one sample in a study of blood T cell repertoires in COVID-19. The method was immunoSEQ multiplex PCR; TCRdb's version includes in-frame clones alone and lacks a portion of them. Among 200,000 to 250,000 clones listed, roughly 80% were seen once. The sequenced sample consisted of peripheral blood. The receptors were sampled from a woman at least 80 years old with COVID-19, enrolled during active disease. CDR3s include the opening cysteine and the closing phenylalanine or tryptophan. D genes are given only for firm matches. Clone size is given for some rows only: seen once, a few or many times, or a class if the clone is expanded.

J gene: TRBJ1-4
D gene: NA
V gene: TRBV20-1
clone size: NA
CDR3 protein: CSASLDSFNEKLFF
CDR3 DNA: TGCAGTGCTAGTTTGGACAGCTTTAATGAAAAACTGTTTTTT

J gene: TRBJ2-1
D gene: NA
V gene: TRBV3-1/TRBV3-2
clone size: NA
CDR3 protein: CASSQTTSLFF
CDR3 DNA: TGTGCCAGCAGCCAAACCACTTCTCTGTTCTTC

J gene: TRBJ1-2
D gene: NA
V gene: TRBV29-1
clone size: once
CDR3 protein: CSVENLHGGYGYTF
CDR3 DNA: TGCAGCGTTGAAAACCTCCACGGAGGCTATGGCTACACCTTC

J gene: TRBJ2-1
D gene: TRBD2
V gene: TRBV7-7
clone size: NA
CDR3 protein: CASSPRLAGGYNEQFF
CDR3 DNA: TGTGCTAGCAGCCCCCGACTAGCGGGAGGGTACAATGAGCAGTTCTTC

J gene: TRBJ1-1
D gene: NA
V gene: TRBV6-5
clone size: NA
CDR3 protein: CASMTDYNTEAFF
CDR3 DNA: TGTGCCAGTATGACAGATTATAACACTGAAGCTTTCTTT

J gene: TRBJ1-5
D gene: NA
V gene: TRBV25-1
clone size: once
CDR3 protein: CALNGFRRGTQPQHF
CDR3 DNA: TGTGCCCTCAATGGCTTCCGCAGGGGTACTCAGCCCCAGCATTTT

J gene: TRBJ1-3
D gene: NA
V gene: TRBV15
clone size: NA
CDR3 protein: CATSRRVSGNTIYF
CDR3 DNA: TGTGCCACCAGCCGCAGGGTTTCTGGAAACACCATATATTTT

J gene: TRBJ1-2
D gene: TRBD1
V gene: TRBV2
clone size: NA
CDR3 protein: CASRQGQGQNVGYTF
CDR3 DNA: TGTGCCAGCAGGCAGGGACAGGGGCAGAACGTGGGCTACACCTTC

J gene: TRBJ1-2
D gene: NA
V gene: TRBV28
clone size: NA
CDR3 protein: CASSLGSIRQGGYTF
CDR3 DNA: TGTGCCAGCAGTTTAGGAAGCATCCGCCAGGGGGGCTACACCTTC

J gene: TRBJ1-1
D gene: NA
V gene: TRBV18
clone size: NA
CDR3 protein: CASSLGVNTEAFF
CDR3 DNA: TGTGCCAGCTCTCTCGGGGTGAACACTGAAGCTTTCTTT

J gene: TRBJ2-5
D gene: NA
V gene: TRBV5-4
clone size: NA
CDR3 protein: CASSLFGVRGRETQYF
CDR3 DNA: TGTGCCAGCAGCTTATTTGGGGTCAGGGGACGGGAGACCCAGTACTTC

J gene: TRBJ1-5
D gene: TRBD1
V gene: TRBV25-1
clone size: NA
CDR3 protein: CASRETGYGQPQHF
CDR3 DNA: TGTGCCAGCAGAGAGACAGGGTACGGCCAGCCCCAGCATTTT

J gene: TRBJ2-5
D gene: NA
V gene: TRBV4-1
clone size: NA
CDR3 protein: CASSPTSSQGSETQYF
CDR3 DNA: TGCGCCAGCAGCCCCACCTCCTCCCAGGGGTCGGAGACCCAGTACTTC

J gene: TRBJ2-7
D gene: TRBD2
V gene: TRBV3-1/TRBV3-2
clone size: NA
CDR3 protein: CASSQDRASGREYEQYF
CDR3 DNA: TGTGCCAGCAGCCAAGATCGGGCTAGCGGGAGGGAGTACGAGCAGTACTTC

J gene: TRBJ2-4
D gene: TRBD1
V gene: TRBV6-2/TRBV6-3
clone size: many
CDR3 protein: CASSRTQGQRAKNIQYF
CDR3 DNA: TGTGCCAGCAGCCGTACGCAGGGACAGAGGGCCAAAAACATTCAGTACTTC

J gene: TRBJ1-4
D gene: TRBD1
V gene: TRBV5-1
clone size: few
CDR3 protein: CASSRDRHEKLFF
CDR3 DNA: TGCGCCAGCAGCCGGGACAGGCATGAAAAACTGTTTTTT

J gene: TRBJ1-1
D gene: NA
V gene: TRBV27
clone size: once
CDR3 protein: CASSASPGGNTEAFF
CDR3 DNA: TGTGCCAGCAGTGCCAGCCCGGGGGGGAACACTGAAGCTTTCTTT

J gene: TRBJ1-1
D gene: TRBD1
V gene: TRBV7-9
clone size: few
CDR3 protein: CASSLEGAGTEAFF
CDR3 DNA: TGTGCCAGCAGCTTAGAGGGGGCGGGCACTGAAGCTTTCTTT

J gene: TRBJ2-1
D gene: TRBD2
V gene: TRBV12-5
clone size: NA
CDR3 protein: CASGLPISGGSYNEQFF
CDR3 DNA: TGTGCTAGTGGTTTGCCAATTAGCGGGGGCTCCTACAATGAGCAGTTCTTC

J gene: TRBJ2-5
D gene: TRBD2
V gene: TRBV5-8
clone size: once
CDR3 protein: CASSLGRVAGTQETQYF
CDR3 DNA: TGTGCCAGCAGCTTGGGGAGGGTAGCGGGAACCCAAGAGACCCAGTACTTC

J gene: TRBJ1-6
D gene: NA
V gene: TRBV6-5
clone size: NA
CDR3 protein: CASMTRRTYNSPLHF
CDR3 DNA: TGTGCCAGCATGACCCGGAGGACCTATAATTCACCCCTCCACTTT

J gene: TRBJ1-5
D gene: TRBD1
V gene: TRBV6-5
clone size: NA
CDR3 protein: CASSLDRGYQPQHF
CDR3 DNA: TGTGCCAGCAGCCTCGACAGGGGATATCAGCCCCAGCATTTT

J gene: TRBJ2-1
D gene: NA
V gene: TRBV5-1
clone size: NA
CDR3 protein: CASSLVGTNEQFF
CDR3 DNA: TGCGCCAGCAGCTTGGTCGGGACAAATGAGCAGTTCTTC

J gene: TRBJ2-5
D gene: NA
V gene: TRBV5-1
clone size: NA
CDR3 protein: CASSPSATGDETQYF
CDR3 DNA: TGCGCCAGCAGCCCCTCTGCGACAGGTGACGAGACCCAGTACTTC

J gene: TRBJ1-2
D gene: TRBD1
V gene: TRBV5-4
clone size: NA
CDR3 protein: CASSPPGTDYGYTF
CDR3 DNA: TGTGCCAGCAGCCCACCGGGGACAGACTATGGCTACACCTTC

J gene: TRBJ1-5
D gene: NA
V gene: TRBV2
clone size: NA
CDR3 protein: CASARGSNQPQHF
CDR3 DNA: TGTGCCAGCGCAAGGGGTAGCAATCAGCCCCAGCATTTT

J gene: TRBJ2-7
D gene: NA
V gene: TRBV28
clone size: NA
CDR3 protein: CASSLSDSEQYF
CDR3 DNA: TGTGCCAGCAGTTTATCGGACTCGGAGCAGTACTTC

J gene: TRBJ2-1
D gene: TRBD2
V gene: TRBV29-1
clone size: once
CDR3 protein: CSVERLAGTNEQFF
CDR3 DNA: TGCAGCGTTGAAAGACTAGCGGGGACCAATGAGCAGTTCTTC

J gene: TRBJ2-5
D gene: NA
V gene: TRBV19
clone size: NA
CDR3 protein: CASSTQGGHSRETQYF
CDR3 DNA: TGTGCCAGTAGTACACAGGGGGGGCATTCGAGAGAGACCCAGTACTTC

J gene: TRBJ1-5
D gene: TRBD1
V gene: TRBV5-1
clone size: NA
CDR3 protein: CASSLYRGRFHQPQHF
CDR3 DNA: TGCGCCAGCAGCTTGTACAGGGGCCGGTTTCATCAGCCCCAGCATTTT

J gene: TRBJ2-7
D gene: NA
V gene: TRBV5-4
clone size: once
CDR3 protein: CASTTGTMPSKGGEQYF
CDR3 DNA: TGTGCCAGCACCACCGGGACTATGCCATCCAAGGGGGGAGAGCAGTACTTC

J gene: TRBJ1-3
D gene: NA
V gene: TRBV6-5
clone size: many
CDR3 protein: CASSYSAHRSGNTIYF
CDR3 DNA: TGTGCCAGCAGTTACTCAGCCCACCGCTCTGGAAACACCATATATTTT

J gene: TRBJ1-5
D gene: NA
V gene: TRBV5-1
clone size: once
CDR3 protein: CASSLSDNQPQHF
CDR3 DNA: TGCGCCAGCAGCTTGTCAGACAATCAGCCCCAGCATTTT

J gene: TRBJ2-5
D gene: TRBD1
V gene: TRBV5-4
clone size: NA
CDR3 protein: CASSLTSGTEETQYF
CDR3 DNA: TGTGCCAGCAGCTTGACCTCGGGGACAGAAGAGACCCAGTACTTC

J gene: TRBJ2-1
D gene: TRBD2
V gene: TRBV7-2
clone size: NA
CDR3 protein: CASSLARGGRNEQFF
CDR3 DNA: TGTGCCAGCAGCTTAGCGCGGGGGGGCCGGAATGAGCAGTTCTTC

J gene: TRBJ2-3
D gene: TRBD2
V gene: TRBV7-9
clone size: NA
CDR3 protein: CASSSLAGAKDTQYF
CDR3 DNA: TGTGCCAGCAGCTCCCTAGCGGGGGCTAAAGATACGCAGTATTTT

J gene: TRBJ2-4
D gene: NA
V gene: TRBV5-4
clone size: few
CDR3 protein: CASSSARDNSKNIQYF
CDR3 DNA: TGTGCCAGCAGCTCCGCTCGGGACAACAGCAAAAACATTCAGTACTTC

J gene: TRBJ2-7
D gene: NA
V gene: TRBV7-2
clone size: many
CDR3 protein: CASSPITKPYEQYF
CDR3 DNA: TGTGCCAGCAGCCCAATTACCAAGCCCTACGAGCAGTACTTC

J gene: TRBJ1-1
D gene: NA
V gene: TRBV19
clone size: NA
CDR3 protein: CATDMPAMNTEAFF
CDR3 DNA: TGTGCCACCGATATGCCTGCGATGAACACTGAAGCTTTCTTT

J gene: TRBJ1-5
D gene: TRBD1
V gene: TRBV18
clone size: NA
CDR3 protein: CASSLVPQGGGNQPQHF
CDR3 DNA: TGTGCCAGCTCATTAGTACCACAGGGGGGCGGCAATCAGCCCCAGCATTTT

J gene: TRBJ1-2
D gene: TRBD1
V gene: TRBV28
clone size: NA
CDR3 protein: CALGQGNYGYTF
CDR3 DNA: TGTGCCCTCGGACAGGGAAACTATGGCTACACCTTC

J gene: TRBJ2-5
D gene: TRBD1
V gene: TRBV28
clone size: NA
CDR3 protein: CASSLGGQAQETQYF
CDR3 DNA: TGTGCCAGCAGTTTAGGGGGACAGGCCCAAGAGACCCAGTACTTC

J gene: TRBJ2-7
D gene: NA
V gene: TRBV6-5
clone size: NA
CDR3 protein: CASTPFRDIRGF
CDR3 DNA: TGTGCCAGCACGCCGTTTCGGGACATAAGGGGCTTC

J gene: TRBJ2-3
D gene: NA
V gene: TRBV21-1
clone size: NA
CDR3 protein: CASSSSPGLAGGGADTQYF
CDR3 DNA: TGTGCCAGCAGCAGCTCGCCGGGACTAGCGGGAGGCGGGGCAGATACGCAGTATTTT

J gene: TRBJ2-3
D gene: TRBD2
V gene: TRBV2
clone size: once
CDR3 protein: CASGLAGGSDTQYF
CDR3 DNA: TGTGCCAGCGGACTAGCGGGAGGATCGGATACGCAGTATTTT

J gene: TRBJ1-4
D gene: NA
V gene: TRBV6-5
clone size: NA
CDR3 protein: CASSRARGDEKLFF
CDR3 DNA: TGTGCCAGCAGTCGGGCCAGGGGCGATGAAAAACTGTTTTTT

J gene: TRBJ1-1
D gene: NA
V gene: TRBV6-5
clone size: NA
CDR3 protein: CASSYRRGRSTEAFF
CDR3 DNA: TGTGCCAGCAGTTACAGGCGGGGGAGGAGCACTGAAGCTTTCTTT

J gene: TRBJ1-1
D gene: NA
V gene: TRBV27
clone size: NA
CDR3 protein: CASSLSRRSGEAFF
CDR3 DNA: TGTGCCAGCAGTTTATCGCGCCGTAGTGGTGAAGCTTTCTTT

J gene: TRBJ2-2
D gene: NA
V gene: TRBV18
clone size: NA
CDR3 protein: CASFTGSGTGELFF
CDR3 DNA: TGTGCCAGCTTTACAGGGTCTGGCACCGGGGAGCTGTTTTTT

J gene: TRBJ1-2
D gene: TRBD1
V gene: TRBV20-1
clone size: few
CDR3 protein: CNSDRDGGYTF
CDR3 DNA: TGCAACTCAGACAGGGACGGTGGCTACACCTTC